The source of this T cell receptor beta chain is a study of beta chain features in type 1 diabetes (dated by TCRdb to 2016 to 2019). Regarding the study in general: Mean age, gender distribution, total cell number and subset yield were not different between patients and healthy donors. Whereas all 28 donors provided naive and central memory subsets, regulatory and stem cell-like memory subsets were isolated from just 8 patients and about eight healthy donors. A total of about 110,000,000 sorted cells were examined across all samples, and a strong correlation was observed between cell number per subset and RNA yield. The study compared the TCRB repertoires of sorted circulating CD4+ T cell subsets in recently diagnosed type 1 diabetes patients with those in matched healthy donors. Points the paper makes about the study in general: Naive, central memory and regulatory TCRB repertoires appeared to be more similar among patients than among healthy donors. Shorter templates might have been favored by PCR, but patient and control samples were amplified and corrected together, so both groups would have been affected equally by any skew. Fewer insertions and more nucleotide deletions at VDJ recombination sites were observed in patients with type 1 diabetes, implying thymic rearrangement abnormalities. Because small numbers of individuals were included in the HLA sub-analyses, any influence of HLA type on TCRB rearrangement was left unresolved. Because cDNA rather than genomic DNA was sequenced, highly expressing activated cells could have been over-represented, although no difference in activation and CD3 levels was found between groups. A moderate but significant shortening of TCRB CDR3 length was observed in type 1 diabetes patients in all four CD4+ subsets.

Concerning this clone itself: The antigen it recognizes is unknown. Base qualities are missing; no much larger clone stands one base away.

The V end loses 6 bases and the J end loses 8 bases, and a stretch of 11 bases separates them. The CDR3 starts with the cysteine, ends with the phenylalanine, and has 12 residues. CDR3 DNA is the only sequence kept; it has 36 bases, read in frame from the first base. CDR1 and CDR2 are drawn from the germline V gene: SGHTA, FQGNSA. The entire isolated RNA was reverse transcribed using the High Capacity cDNA Reverse Transcription Kit, and thus expressed TCRB transcripts were sequenced. Naive, central memory and regulatory T cell samples underwent deep immunoSEQ sequencing, averaging roughly 3.5 million total reads per sample. After sorted cells were lysed in RLT buffer, RNA was extracted with DNase-treated RNeasy Micro or Mini kits, with the choice depending on cell number. To prevent cross-contamination, each cell subset was processed individually, whereas patient and healthy donor samples were processed jointly. The immunoSEQ multiplex PCR was used to amplify TCRB sequences from cDNA, yielding 87-bp fragments that span the CDR3 region. Sequencing of the amplicons was performed on the Illumina HiSeq platform. Under the source paper's analysis protocol: PCR bias was corrected computationally using synthetic template baselines, and reads within Hamming distance 2 were collapsed, with unmergeable singletons discarded. By aligning reads against IMGT, V, D and J genes, CDR3 length, and insertions or deletions at six rearrangement sites were assigned. Within each subset, clonotype counts were normalized to sorted cell number, after which true diversity and Gini coefficients were computed with the tcR R package. The overlap coefficient, calculated on TCRB nucleotide sequences, was used to quantify repertoire sharing. Out-of-frame TCRB sequences from naive cells were analyzed to stand in for the pre-selection repertoire. TCRdb took over this immuneACCESS table, retaining in-frame rearrangements with V and J assigned. Such tables are incomplete; in checked studies, under half of the missing clones stem from an unresolved V gene, and the remainder is unexplained. V and J calls and clone size are those listed in that table; D and trimming were worked out from the DNA. This sample lists around 160,000 clones; roughly 65% were detected once. Jointly, the top ten make up roughly 0.089% of the sample.

Each donor gave one peripheral blood draw, averaging about 120 mL, which was collected into heparinised tubes. A BD FACSAria II was used to sort naive, central memory, regulatory and stem cell-like memory CD4+ T cells with a panel that included CD45RO, CCR7, CD25, CD127, CD95 and CD27. A purity above 95% was achieved for all sorted populations. PBMCs were isolated right away by Lymphoprep density gradient centrifugation and were stained directly, without culture. So that batch effects would be minimized, each experiment stained and sorted samples in pairs, pairing one healthy donor with one patient.

The receptor comes from a young man with type 1 diabetes. This chain joins TRBV7-2 to TRBJ2-1; the D gene is perhaps TRBD2, on 5 matching bases. Sequenced: naive CD4+ T cells from blood. Taken with the paper, the label for cell subset or site translates to: true naive CD4+ T cells. CDR3 region: CASSTSVDEQFF. Read as DNA, the sequence is TGTGCCAGCAGTACTAGTGTCGATGAGCAGTTCTTC.